This T cell receptor beta chain was documented in a study of blood T cell repertoires in COVID-19. Background on the study: The United States, Italy and Spain provided the acute and convalescent COVID-19 samples. PBMCs, B-cell-depleted T cells, or T cells were the source of the cDNA or gDNA that made up the material.

Repertoires were generated with immunoSEQ multiplex PCR, while TCRdb's copy carries only in-frame clones and drops some. Here the sample spans just over 60,000 clones, roughly four fifths being singletons. This clone occurred once. In the same sample, other DNA sequences code for this CDR3. This CDR3 is 14 amino acids long. Germline CDR1 reads MNHEY; CDR2 reads SMNVEV (reference sequence). Between the trimmed V and J ends, which lost 5 bases and 6 bases, there was a span of 14 bases. This receptor was identified in a man aged 55-75 years with acute or convalescent COVID-19. The sequenced sample consisted of peripheral blood. The chain recombines TRBV27 with TRBJ2-1, with D perhaps matching TRBD2 (5 bases). In DNA form, the CDR3 reads TGTGCCAGCAGTCCCCCAGGCGGGTCCAATGAGCAGTTCTTC. Amino acid sequence: CASSPPGGSNEQFF.